This T cell receptor (beta chain) is drawn from a study of blood T cells in healthy people across ages. The CDR3 loop spans 11 amino acids. CDR1 is LGHDT, CDR2 YNNKEL, per germline (reference sequence). Overall study findings and caveats: Higher naive T cell percentage went strongly together with higher TCR beta diversity.

About this clonotype: The antigen remains unidentified. At one end, the junction sequence differs from germline, possibly due to a read error.

Donor samples were obtained from healthy Caucasian individuals from Russia, aged about 6 to 95. With a J-beta primer mix and a sample-barcoded 5' primer, a second PCR ran roughly 7 to 11 cycles. One entry per CDR3 protein, called by TCRdb with MiXCR from the 5' RACE reads. The table has about 970,000 distinct CDR3 sequences, approximately 50% seen once; the top ten hold 20% to 25%. The sequence derives from a woman aged 60-70 years in good health. Sequences were obtained from blood. This chain joins TRBV3-1 and TRBJ2-4; no reliable D call. The closer fit of TRBJ2-7 to the DNA end suggests the J call may be wrong. CDR3 in DNA: TGTGTCAGCAGCCAAATCTACGAGCAGTACTTC. Protein sequence: CVSSQIYEQYF.